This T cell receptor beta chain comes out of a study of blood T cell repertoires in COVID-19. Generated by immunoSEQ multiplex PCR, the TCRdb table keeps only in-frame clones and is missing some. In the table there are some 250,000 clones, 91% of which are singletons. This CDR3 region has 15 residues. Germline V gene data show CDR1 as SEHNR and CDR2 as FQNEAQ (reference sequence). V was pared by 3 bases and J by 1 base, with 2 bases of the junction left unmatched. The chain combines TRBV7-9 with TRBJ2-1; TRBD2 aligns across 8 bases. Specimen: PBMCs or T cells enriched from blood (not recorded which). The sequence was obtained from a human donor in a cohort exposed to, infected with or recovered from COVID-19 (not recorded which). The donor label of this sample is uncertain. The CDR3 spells CASSFSGGSYNEQFF. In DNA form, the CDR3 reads TGTGCCAGCAGCTTCAGCGGGGGTTCCTACAATGAGCAGTTCTTC.